This entry features one TCR beta chain sequence. Sequencing used immunoSEQ multiplex PCR; TCRdb keeps in-frame clones, though not all of them. The top ten hold about 4% of the sample, which has about 300,000 clones, 85% to 90% seen once. This entry is derived from a study of blood T cell repertoires in COVID-19. This CDR3 comprises 14 residues. Trimming left V 6 bases short and J 3 bases short, with 14 bases between. Germline V gene lookup returns CDR1 KGHSH and CDR2 LQKENI. This TCR was recovered from a man aged 30 to 45 who had recovered from COVID-19. Sequenced input: PBMCs or T cells enriched from blood (not recorded which). The chain couples TRBV18 to TRBJ1-2; weak D call: TRBD1 (6 bases). DNA of the CDR3: TGTGCCAGCTCGGGAAGTGGGGGCTACTATGGCTACACCTTC. Encoded protein: CASSGSGGYYGYTF.